This T cell receptor beta chain was identified in a study of T cells in tuberculosis. The time point here: new active TB diagnosis, blood taken before or within 7 days of starting treatment. The data were produced by immunoSEQ multiplex PCR, yet TCRdb's version contains in-frame clones alone and is incomplete. The data show 25,000 to 40,000 clones, around 90% seen once. The CDR3 loop spans 15 amino acids. The V end lost 2 bases, the J end lost 2 bases, and 11 bases lay between the germline ends. CDR1 is SGHTA, CDR2 FQGTGA, per germline. Here the sequenced sample was PBMCs, taken at tuberculosis diagnosis. This sequence originates from an adult with tuberculosis. V and J are TRBV7-3 and TRBJ2-3; perhaps TRBD1 as D (6 bases). The CDR3 DNA reads as TGTGCCAGCAGCTTATTTCAGGGGCCCACAGATACGCAGTATTTT. It codes for CASSLFQGPTDTQYF.